This T cell receptor (beta chain) was sequenced for a study of persistence of HIV-infected CD4 T cells. Across the whole study: Suppressive ART had lasted a median of 8 years. Multiple blood draws of up to about 180 mL, except a couple of donors with single leukapheresis.

This was the immunoSEQ version 4 assay in survey mode. Only in-frame clones appear in the TCRdb table, and some are missing; sequencing was by immunoSEQ multiplex PCR. The top ten clones hold about a sixth of a sample with 30,000 to 40,000 clones, roughly 82% of them seen once. On this clone itself: Its antigen is still unknown.

The V end was cut by 6 bases, the J end by 4 bases, with 11 bases between. The germline V gene encodes CDR1 SGHVS and CDR2 FQNEAQ. There are 13 residues in the CDR3. Overlapping HIV-1 Gag 15-mer peptides at approximately 1 ug per peptide per mL were used. Sorted nonresponding memory CD4+ T cells were CD40L-negative, CD69-negative, CD45RO-high. This sequence joins TRBV7-8 and TRBJ2-3; a weak D match, TRBD2 (5 bases). Sample: CD4+ T cells sorted from PBMCs after approximately 20-hour stimulation, taken from a patient who received antiretroviral therapy. This TCR came from an adult woman with HIV who was CMV-seropositive. CDR3 sequence (DNA): TGTGCCAGCAGATCAAACGGGGCAGATACGCAGTATTTT. It yields the protein CASRSNGADTQYF.